These 5 T cell receptor beta chains share one sample of origin, sequenced in a study of human T cells and chemical hapten exposure. TCRdb reprocessed the RACE reads via MiXCR and lists one record per CDR3 protein. The sample records just over 350,000 distinct CDR3 sequences, roughly 6.3% being singletons. The time point is: patch test 2, 6 weeks after DPC sensitization. Stated treatment: therapeutic diphenylcyclopropenone sensitization with weekly scalp DPC. Material: whole blood, obtained in connection with sensitization to the hapten diphenylcyclopropenone (DPC). Source of these receptors: a woman aged 18-30 years with alopecia areata. Some clones in this sample may be carry-over from other donors' samples.

This clonotype was recorded a few times. This chain connects TRBV27 to TRBJ1-1, with D possibly TRBD1 on 5 matching bases. The CDR3 contains 15 residues. Germline CDR1 is MNHEY and CDR2 is SMNVEV (reference sequence). The V gene lost 8 bases and the J gene lost 6 bases, with 22 bases spanning the gap. In DNA form, the CDR3 reads TGTGCCAGCGGAGACAGCTCCAGTGCGAGGTCTGAAGCTTTCTTT. Protein: CASGDSSSARSEAFF.

The sample holds a few counts of this clonotype. V gene TRBV11-2 combines with J gene TRBJ1-4; D ambiguous. Trimming shortened V by 2 bases and J by 8 bases, and 27 bases separated the two germline ends. Germline CDR1 SGHAT, CDR2 FQNNGV. This CDR3 is built from 19 residues. For the CDR3, the DNA is TGTGCCAGCAGCTTACCCCTCCAATTAGAGATTAACGAGCACGAAAAACTGTTTTTT. This encodes CASSLPLQLEINEHEKLFF. The complete variable domain, with remaining parts taken from reference TRBV11-2 and TRBJ1-4, reads EAGVAQSPRYKIIEKRQSVAFWCNPISGHATLYWYQQILGQGPKLLIQFQNNGVVDDSQLPKDRFSAERLKGVDSTLKIQPAKLEDSAVYLCASSLPLQLEINEHEKLFFGSGTQLSVL.

V is TRBV6-2 or TRBV6-3 and J is TRBJ1-1; D not certain. Germline V gene lookup returns CDR1 MNHEY and CDR2 SVGEGT. V lost 5 bases to trimming and J lost 0 bases, with 13 bases between them. CDR3 length: 15 residues. The CDR3: CASSRTLTMNTEAFF. CDR3 in DNA: TGTGCCAGCAGTCGGACTCTAACCATGAACACTGAAGCTTTCTTT.

This clonotype appeared many times. The V gene is TRBV27, the J gene TRBJ2-4; 9 bases align to TRBD1. Germline V gene sequence: CDR1 MNHEY, CDR2 SMNVEV (reference sequence). The CDR3 has 15 residues. V lost 7 bases, J lost 3 bases, and 7 bases stayed unmatched. CDR3 sequence: CASTTGGFDKNIQYF. The CDR3 bases are TGTGCCAGCACCACAGGGGGCTTCGACAAAAACATTCAGTACTTC.

This clonotype came up many times. The J gene is TRBJ1-1, the V gene TRBV12-5; D ambiguous. The CDR3 length is 17 residues. Trimming cost V 0 bases and J 1 base, with 15 bases left between them. CDR1 and CDR2 from the germline V gene are LGHNT and FRNRAP. CDR3 region: CASGLVRRESENTEAFF. CDR3 bases: TGTGCTAGTGGTTTGGTACGTAGGGAGAGTGAGAACACTGAAGCTTTCTTT. Full variable domain (remainder filled in from reference TRBV12-5 and TRBJ1-1): DARVTQTPRHKVTEMGQEVTMRCQPILGHNTVFWYRQTMMQGLELLAYFRNRAPLDDSGMPKDRFSAEMPDATLATLKIQPSEPRDSAVYFCASGLVRRESENTEAFFGQGTRLTVV.